This TCR beta chain was found in a study of blood T cells in healthy people across ages. Notes on the study in general: CMV status of donors was not determined, possibly confounding expanded clonotype changes.

The CDR3 sequence is 17 residues long. V dropped 1 base and J dropped 1 base, with 15 bases sitting between them. From germline, CDR1 is LNHNV and CDR2 YYDKDF (reference sequence). As concerns this clonotype: Its antigen remains unidentified.

Together with a sample-barcoded 5' primer, a J-beta primer mix was included in a second PCR lasting about 7 to 11 cycles. Via MiXCR, TCRdb re-called the 5' RACE reads, giving one row per CDR3 protein. This table holds 1.5 million to 1.9 million distinct CDR3 sequences, roughly 43% found once. This receptor was identified in a young woman in good health. V is TRBV15 and J is TRBJ2-3; no firm D call. The sequenced sample was blood. The CDR3 nucleotides are TGTGCCACCAGCAGAGCTCAAAAGGAGATCGGCACAGATACGCAGTATTTT. Protein sequence: CATSRAQKEIGTDTQYF.